This T cell receptor beta chain was profiled in a study of CD8+ T cells in alopecia areata. Study-wide points: Sequencing of scalp tissue also captures the resident alphabeta T cells of normal skin. Mouse data revealed clearer TCR sharing than patient data did, a gap possibly tied to HLA. Especially in alopecia totalis/universalis, lesional scalp showed greater clonality than normal scalp did.

The researchers isolated CD4+ and CD8+ T cells from PBMCs by sorting. In this sample, this clone turned up a few times. Its antigen is as yet unknown. V was cut by 0 bases and J by 7 bases, with 12 bases left in between. The CDR3 has 13 amino acids. Germline V gene sequence: CDR1 SQVTM, CDR2 ANQGSEA. RNA, once extracted, was reverse transcribed into cDNA for use as the sequencing template. TCRdb keeps only in-frame clones here, not all; method: immunoSEQ multiplex PCR. The sample comprises about 110,000 clones, around 59% of which are singletons, and 20% rests with the top ten. The sequence was obtained from a human donor in good health. The J gene is TRBJ1-2, the V gene TRBV29-1; D call uncertain. Sequencing was performed on CD8+ T cells sorted from blood. The CDR3 sequence is CSVEEGSGAGYTF. The DNA of the CDR3 is TGCAGCGTTGAAGAAGGGTCTGGAGCTGGCTACACCTTC.